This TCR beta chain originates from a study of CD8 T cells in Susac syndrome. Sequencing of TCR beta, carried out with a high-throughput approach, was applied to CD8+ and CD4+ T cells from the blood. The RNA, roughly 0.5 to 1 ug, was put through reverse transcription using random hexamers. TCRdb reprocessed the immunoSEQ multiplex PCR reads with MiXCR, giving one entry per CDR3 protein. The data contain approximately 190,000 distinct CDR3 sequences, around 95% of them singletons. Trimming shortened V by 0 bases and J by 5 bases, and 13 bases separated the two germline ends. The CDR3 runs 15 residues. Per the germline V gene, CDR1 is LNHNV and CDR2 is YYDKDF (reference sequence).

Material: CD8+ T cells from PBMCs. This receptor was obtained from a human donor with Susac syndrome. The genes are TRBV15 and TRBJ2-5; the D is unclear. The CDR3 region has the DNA TGTGCCACCAGCAGAGAGGTCACGGCGGCGGAGACCCAGTACTTC. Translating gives CATSREVTAAETQYF.